This TCR beta chain was captured in a study of OX40 agonist ivuxolimab in advanced cancers. Clones were sequenced by immunoSEQ multiplex PCR, and TCRdb holds only the in-frame ones, with some missing. Of fewer than 70,000 clones listed, around 80% are singletons. The V gene's germline CDR1 is ENHRY and CDR2 SYGVKD. The V and J ends lost 4 bases and 5 bases, in that order; junction bases with no gene match: 8. The CDR3 covers 17 residues. The count of this clone is one. The chain joins TRBV10-3 to TRBJ2-3, with 14 positions matching TRBD2. Material: CD4+ or CD8+ T cells sorted from blood, obtained in a trial of the OX40 agonist ivuxolimab. This receptor was identified in an adult with an advanced solid tumor such as melanoma, head and neck, liver or kidney cancer. As DNA, the CDR3 is TGTGCCATCAGTGCTCTCGGGACTAGCGGGGGCGGAGATACGCAGTATTTT. It specifies CAISALGTSGGGDTQYF.